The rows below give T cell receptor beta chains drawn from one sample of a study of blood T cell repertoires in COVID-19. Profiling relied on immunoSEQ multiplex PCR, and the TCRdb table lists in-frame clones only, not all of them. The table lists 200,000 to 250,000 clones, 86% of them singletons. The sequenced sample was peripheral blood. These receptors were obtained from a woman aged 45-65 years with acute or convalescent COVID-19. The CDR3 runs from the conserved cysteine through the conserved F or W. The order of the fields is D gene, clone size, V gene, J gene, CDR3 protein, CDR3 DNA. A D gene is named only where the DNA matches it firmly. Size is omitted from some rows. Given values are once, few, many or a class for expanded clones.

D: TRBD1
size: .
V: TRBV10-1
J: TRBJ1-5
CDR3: CASSESTRQGIRNQPQHF
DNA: TGCGCCAGCAGTGAGTCGACCAGACAGGGTATACGCAATCAGCCCCAGCATTTT

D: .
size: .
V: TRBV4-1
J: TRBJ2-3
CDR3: CASSQIDMISTDTQYF
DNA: TGCGCCAGCAGCCAAATCGACATGATCAGCACAGATACGCAGTATTTT

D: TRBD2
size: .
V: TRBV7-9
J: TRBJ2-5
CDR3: CASSPLAGEETQYF
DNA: TGTGCCAGCAGCCCCTTAGCGGGAGAAGAGACCCAGTACTTC

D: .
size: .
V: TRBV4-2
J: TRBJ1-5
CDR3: CASSHQTDQPQHF
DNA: TGTGCCAGCAGCCACCAGACAGATCAGCCCCAGCATTTT

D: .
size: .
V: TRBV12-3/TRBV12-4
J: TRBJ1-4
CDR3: CASSPGAGKNLFF
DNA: TGTGCCAGCAGCCCAGGGGCCGGGAAAAACCTGTTTTTT

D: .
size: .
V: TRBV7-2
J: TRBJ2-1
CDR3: CASSLSSAGHNEQFF
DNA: TGTGCCAGCAGCTTAAGTTCGGCGGGCCACAATGAGCAGTTCTTC

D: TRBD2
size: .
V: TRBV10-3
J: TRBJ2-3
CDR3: CATQTSVVDTQYF
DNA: TGTGCCACGCAGACTAGCGTGGTAGATACGCAGTATTTT

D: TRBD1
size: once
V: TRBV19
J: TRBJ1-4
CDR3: CASIPTGGSEKLFF
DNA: TGTGCCAGTATTCCGACAGGGGGGAGTGAAAAACTGTTTTTT

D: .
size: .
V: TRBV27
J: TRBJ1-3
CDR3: CASSLSSIGNTIYF
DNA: TGTGCCAGCAGTTTATCGAGCATTGGAAACACCATATATTTT

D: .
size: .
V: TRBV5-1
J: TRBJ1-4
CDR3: CASRKGQTGEKLFF
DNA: TGCGCCAGCAGAAAAGGACAGACCGGCGAAAAACTGTTTTTT

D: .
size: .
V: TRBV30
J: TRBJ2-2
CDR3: CAWRTYGELFF
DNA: TGTGCCTGGAGAACTTACGGGGAGCTGTTTTTT

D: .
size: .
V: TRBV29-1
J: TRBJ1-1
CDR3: CSVSGLRAFF
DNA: TGCAGCGTATCGGGACTCCGAGCTTTCTTT

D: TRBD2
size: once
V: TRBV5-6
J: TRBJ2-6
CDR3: CASGLAGFSGANVLTF
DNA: TGTGCCAGCGGGCTAGCGGGCTTCTCTGGGGCCAACGTCCTGACTTTC

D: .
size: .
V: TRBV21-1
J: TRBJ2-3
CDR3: CASRSLTDTQYF
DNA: TGTGCCAGCAGATCCCTTACAGATACGCAGTATTTT

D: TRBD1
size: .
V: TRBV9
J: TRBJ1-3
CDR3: CASSPTPTGALSGNTIYF
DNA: TGTGCCAGCAGCCCAACCCCCACAGGGGCGCTCTCTGGAAACACCATATATTTT

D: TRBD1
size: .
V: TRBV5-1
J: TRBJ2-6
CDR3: CASSSTGDGANVLTF
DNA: TGCGCCAGCAGCTCGACAGGGGACGGGGCCAACGTCCTGACTTTC

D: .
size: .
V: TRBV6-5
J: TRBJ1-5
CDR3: CASRFSNQPQHF
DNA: TGTGCCAGCCGGTTTAGCAATCAGCCCCAGCATTTT

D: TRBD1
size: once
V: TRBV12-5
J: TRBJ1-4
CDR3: CASGLGSTGQGKFREKLFF
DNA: TGTGCTAGTGGTTTGGGATCTACGGGACAGGGAAAATTTCGTGAAAAACTGTTTTTT

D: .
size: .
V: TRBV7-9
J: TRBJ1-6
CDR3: CASSLVQGRSPLHF
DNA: TGTGCCAGCAGCTTAGTCCAGGGTCGATCACCCCTCCACTTT

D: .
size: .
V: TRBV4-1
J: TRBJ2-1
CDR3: CATSFAGALQPTTEQFF
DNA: TGCGCCACCTCCTTTGCGGGGGCTCTGCAGCCTACAACTGAGCAGTTCTTC

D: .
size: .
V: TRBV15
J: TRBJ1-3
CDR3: CATSRDPGPGNTIYF
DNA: TGTGCCACCAGCAGAGATCCAGGGCCCGGAAACACCATATATTTT

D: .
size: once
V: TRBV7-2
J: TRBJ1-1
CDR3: CASSSNRGWDTEAFF
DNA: TGTGCCAGCAGCTCAAATAGGGGGTGGGACACTGAAGCTTTCTTT

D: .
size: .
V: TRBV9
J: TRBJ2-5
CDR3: CASSGGTRETQYF
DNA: TGTGCCAGCAGCGGTGGGACAAGAGAGACCCAGTACTTC

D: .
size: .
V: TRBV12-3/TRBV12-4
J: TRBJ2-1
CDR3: CASSSMSVSEQFF
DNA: TGTGCCAGCAGTTCGATGTCGGTTTCTGAGCAGTTCTTC

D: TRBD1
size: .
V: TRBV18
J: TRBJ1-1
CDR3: CASSPGTGRFNTEAFF
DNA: TGTGCCAGCTCACCAGGGACAGGGAGATTCAACACTGAAGCTTTCTTT

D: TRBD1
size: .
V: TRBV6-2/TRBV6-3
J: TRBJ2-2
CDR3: CASSFGTGNLMALTGELFF
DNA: TGTGCCAGCAGTTTTGGGACAGGGAATCTGATGGCTCTCACCGGGGAGCTGTTTTTT

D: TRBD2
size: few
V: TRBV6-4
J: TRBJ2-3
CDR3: CASSDLAGYTQYF
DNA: TGTGCCAGCAGTGACCTAGCGGGGTATACGCAGTATTTT

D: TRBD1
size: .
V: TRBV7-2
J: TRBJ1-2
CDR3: CASSLARDRGHYGYTF
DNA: TGTGCCAGCAGCTTAGCCCGGGACAGGGGGCACTATGGCTACACCTTC

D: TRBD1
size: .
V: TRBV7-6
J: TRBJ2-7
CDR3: CASSDRGRNYEQYF
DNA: TGTGCCAGCAGCGACAGGGGGCGAAACTACGAGCAGTACTTC

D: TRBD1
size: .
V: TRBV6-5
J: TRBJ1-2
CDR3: CASSSMGQTYGYTF
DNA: TGTGCCAGCAGTTCGATGGGACAGACCTATGGCTACACCTTC

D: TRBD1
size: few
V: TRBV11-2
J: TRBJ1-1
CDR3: CASSPRGGQGNTEAFF
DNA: TGTGCCAGCAGCCCTAGAGGGGGACAGGGCAACACTGAAGCTTTCTTT

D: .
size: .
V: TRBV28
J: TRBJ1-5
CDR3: CASSYGPGDSNQPQHF
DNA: TGTGCCAGCAGTTATGGACCCGGGGATAGCAATCAGCCCCAGCATTTT

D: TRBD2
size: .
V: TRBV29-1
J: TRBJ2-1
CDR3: CSVGGGTSGYNEQFF
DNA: TGCAGCGTTGGGGGAGGGACTAGCGGCTACAATGAGCAGTTCTTC

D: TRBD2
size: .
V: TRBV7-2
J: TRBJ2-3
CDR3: CASLGGLAGPDTQYF
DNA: TGTGCCAGCTTAGGGGGGCTAGCGGGACCAGATACGCAGTATTTT

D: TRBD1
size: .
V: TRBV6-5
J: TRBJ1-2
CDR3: CASTRQGSQNGYTF
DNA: TGTGCCAGCACTAGACAGGGAAGTCAGAATGGCTACACCTTC

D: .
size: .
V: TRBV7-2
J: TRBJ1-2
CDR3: CASSLKTGPYGYTF
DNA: TGTGCCAGCAGCTTAAAAACAGGTCCCTATGGCTACACCTTC

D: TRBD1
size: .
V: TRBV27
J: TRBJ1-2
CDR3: CASRTTGRSGYTF
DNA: TGTGCCAGCAGGACGACAGGGAGAAGCGGCTACACCTTC

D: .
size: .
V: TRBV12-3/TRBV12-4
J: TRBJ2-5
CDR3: CASSQGRAETQYF
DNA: TGTGCCAGCAGTCAAGGGAGAGCGGAGACCCAGTACTTC

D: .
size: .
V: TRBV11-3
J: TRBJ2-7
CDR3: CASSLHGAGEGEQYF
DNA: TGTGCCAGCAGCTTACATGGGGCAGGGGAGGGGGAGCAGTACTTC

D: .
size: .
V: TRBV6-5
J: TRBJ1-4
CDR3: CASRPRRTTNEKLFF
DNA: TGTGCCAGCAGGCCAAGGAGGACAACTAATGAAAAACTGTTTTTT

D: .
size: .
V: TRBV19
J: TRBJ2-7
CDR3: CASSSGLSYEQYF
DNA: TGTGCCAGTAGTTCCGGGTTATCCTACGAGCAGTACTTC

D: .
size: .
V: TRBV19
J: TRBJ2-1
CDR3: CASAPLRDKVYNEQFF
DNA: TGTGCCAGTGCCCCTCTTCGGGATAAGGTCTACAATGAGCAGTTCTTC

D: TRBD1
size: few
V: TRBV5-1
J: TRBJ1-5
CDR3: CASSPGGERQPQHF
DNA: TGCGCCAGCAGTCCAGGGGGAGAGCGGCAGCCCCAGCATTTT

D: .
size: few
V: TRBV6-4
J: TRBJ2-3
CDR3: CASSDSLGAADTQYF
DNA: TGTGCCAGCAGTGACTCTTTGGGGGCAGCAGATACGCAGTATTTT

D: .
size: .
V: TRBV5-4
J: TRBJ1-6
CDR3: CASRSGQMGSPLHF
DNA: TGTGCCAGCCGTTCCGGACAGATGGGATCACCCCTCCACTTT

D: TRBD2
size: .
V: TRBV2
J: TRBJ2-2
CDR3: CASVAGGNTGELFF
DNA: TGTGCCAGCGTAGCGGGAGGGAACACCGGGGAGCTGTTTTTT

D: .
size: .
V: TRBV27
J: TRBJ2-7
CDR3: CASKREWAVRDYEQYF
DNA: TGTGCCAGCAAGAGGGAATGGGCGGTCCGGGACTACGAGCAGTACTTC

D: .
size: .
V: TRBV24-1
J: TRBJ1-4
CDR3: CATSDPDGGNEKLFF
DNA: TGTGCCACCAGTGATCCAGACGGGGGTAATGAAAAACTGTTTTTT

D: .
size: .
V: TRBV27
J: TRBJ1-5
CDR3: CASSSSSNQPQHF
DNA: .

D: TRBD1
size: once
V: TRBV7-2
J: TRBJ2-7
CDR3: CASSRSRDAYQGETYEQYF
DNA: TGTGCCAGCAGCCGGAGCCGGGACGCCTACCAGGGGGAAACCTACGAGCAGTACTTC

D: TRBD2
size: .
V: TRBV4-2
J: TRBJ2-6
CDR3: CASRGGGPNVLTF
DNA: TGTGCCAGCAGGGGCGGGGGGCCCAACGTCCTGACTTTC

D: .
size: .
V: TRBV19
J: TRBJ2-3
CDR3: CASRRQLPTDTQYF
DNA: TGTGCCAGTAGAAGACAGCTCCCGACAGATACGCAGTATTTT

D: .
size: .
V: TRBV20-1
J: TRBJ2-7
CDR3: CSATKEREQYF
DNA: TGCAGTGCTACAAAGGAGCGCGAGCAGTACTTC

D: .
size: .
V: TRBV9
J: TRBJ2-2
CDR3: CASSVAPGQGGELFF
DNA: TGTGCCAGCAGCGTAGCACCTGGGCAGGGCGGGGAGCTGTTTTTT

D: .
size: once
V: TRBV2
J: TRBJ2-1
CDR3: CASREQGGIANEQFF
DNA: TGTGCCAGCAGAGAACAAGGGGGTATAGCGAATGAGCAGTTCTTC